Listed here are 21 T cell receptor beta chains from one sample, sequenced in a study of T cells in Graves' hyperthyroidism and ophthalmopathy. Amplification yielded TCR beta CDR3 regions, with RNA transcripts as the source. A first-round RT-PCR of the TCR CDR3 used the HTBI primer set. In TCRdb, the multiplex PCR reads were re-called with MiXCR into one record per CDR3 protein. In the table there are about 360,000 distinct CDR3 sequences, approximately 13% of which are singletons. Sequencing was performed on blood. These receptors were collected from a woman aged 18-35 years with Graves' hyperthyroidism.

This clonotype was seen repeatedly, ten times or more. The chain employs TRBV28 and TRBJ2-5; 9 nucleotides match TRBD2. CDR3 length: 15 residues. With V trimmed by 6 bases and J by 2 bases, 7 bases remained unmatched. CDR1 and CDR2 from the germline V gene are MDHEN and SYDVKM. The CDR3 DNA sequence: TGTGCCAGCAGCCCCGGGCGGGGGGGACAAGAGACCCAGTACTTC. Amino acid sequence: CASSPGRGGQETQYF. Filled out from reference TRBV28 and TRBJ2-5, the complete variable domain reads DVKVTQSSRYLVKRTGEKVFLECVQDMDHENMFWYRQDPGLGLRLIYFSYDVKMKEKGDIPEGYSVSREKKERFSLILESASTNQTSMYLCASSPGRGGQETQYFGPGTRLLVL.

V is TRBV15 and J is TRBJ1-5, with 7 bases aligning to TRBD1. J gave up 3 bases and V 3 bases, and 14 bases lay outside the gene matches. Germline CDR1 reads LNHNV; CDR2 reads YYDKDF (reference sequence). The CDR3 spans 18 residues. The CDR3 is CATSSDRRDRAPNQPQHF. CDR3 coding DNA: TGTGCCACCAGCAGCGACAGGAGAGACAGGGCCCCCAATCAGCCCCAGCATTTT. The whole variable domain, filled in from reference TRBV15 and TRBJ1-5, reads DAMVIQNPRYQVTQFGKPVTLSCSQTLNHNVMYWYQQKSSQAPKLLFHYYDKDFNNEADTPDNFQSRRPNTSFCFLDIRSPGLGDTAMYLCATSSDRRDRAPNQPQHFGDGTRLSIL.

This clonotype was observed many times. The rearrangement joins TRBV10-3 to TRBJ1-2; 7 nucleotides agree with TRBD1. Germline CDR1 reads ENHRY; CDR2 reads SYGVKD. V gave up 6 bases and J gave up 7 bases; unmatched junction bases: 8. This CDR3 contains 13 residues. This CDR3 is CAIRWDRSSGYTF. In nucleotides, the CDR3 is TGTGCCATCAGATGGGACAGATCGTCTGGCTACACCTTC.

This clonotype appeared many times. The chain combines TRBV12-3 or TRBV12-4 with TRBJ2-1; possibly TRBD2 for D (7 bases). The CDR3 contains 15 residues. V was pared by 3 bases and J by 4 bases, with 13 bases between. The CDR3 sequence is CASSFGGGGYNEQFF. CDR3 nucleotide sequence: TGTGCCAGCAGTTTTGGCGGGGGCGGGTACAATGAGCAGTTCTTC.

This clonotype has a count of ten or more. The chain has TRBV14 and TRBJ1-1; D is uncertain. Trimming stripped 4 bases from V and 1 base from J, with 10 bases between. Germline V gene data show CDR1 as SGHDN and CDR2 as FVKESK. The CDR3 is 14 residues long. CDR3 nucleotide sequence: TGTGCCAGCAGCCGGGGTGTCTGGAACACTGAAGCTTTCTTT. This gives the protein CASSRGVWNTEAFF.

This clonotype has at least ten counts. CDR3 protein: CASRSGGVKKTGELFF. CDR3 in DNA: TGTGCCAGCCGTTCGGGGGGTGTCAAAAAAACCGGGGAGCTGTTTTTT. The V and J genes are TRBV7-2 and TRBJ2-2; 7 bases line up with TRBD2. Unmatched junction bases numbered 14, after V lost 8 bases and J lost 5 bases. The CDR3 totals 16 residues. CDR1 is SGHTA and CDR2 is FQGNSA in the germline V gene.

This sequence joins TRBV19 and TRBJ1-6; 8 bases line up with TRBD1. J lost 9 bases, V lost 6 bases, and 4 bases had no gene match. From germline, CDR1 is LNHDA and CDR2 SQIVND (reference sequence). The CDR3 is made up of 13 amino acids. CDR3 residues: CASRWTGSSPLHF. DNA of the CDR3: TGTGCCAGTAGGTGGACAGGGAGTTCACCCCTCCACTTT.

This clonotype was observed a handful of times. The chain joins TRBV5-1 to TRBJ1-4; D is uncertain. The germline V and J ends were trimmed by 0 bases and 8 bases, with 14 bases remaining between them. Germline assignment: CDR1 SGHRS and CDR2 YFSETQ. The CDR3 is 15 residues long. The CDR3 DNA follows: TGCGCCAGCAGCTTGGCCGGGCCACTAGAGGAAAAACTGTTTTTT. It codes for CASSLAGPLEEKLFF.

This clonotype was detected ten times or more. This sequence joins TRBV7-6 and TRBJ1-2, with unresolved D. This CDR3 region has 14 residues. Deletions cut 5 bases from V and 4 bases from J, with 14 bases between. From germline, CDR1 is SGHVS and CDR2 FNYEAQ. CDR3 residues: CASSTPDGFYGYTF. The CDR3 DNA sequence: TGTGCCAGCAGCACTCCGGACGGATTCTATGGCTACACCTTC. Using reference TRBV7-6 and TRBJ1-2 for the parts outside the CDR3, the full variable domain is GAGVSQSPRYKVTKRGQDVALRCDPISGHVSLYWYRQALGQGPEFLTYFNYEAQQDKSGLPNDRFSAERPEGSISTLTIQRTEQRDSAMYRCASSTPDGFYGYTFGSGTRLTVV.

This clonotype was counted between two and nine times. DNA of the CDR3: TGCGCCAGCAGCAGAACTAGCGGGGGGGTCACAGATACGCAGTATTTT. Translated, it gives CASSRTSGGVTDTQYF. This chain joins TRBV5-1 and TRBJ2-3; 13 bases fit TRBD2. The V segment lost 4 bases and the J segment 2 bases; nucleotides outside the gene matches: 4. The CDR3 totals 16 residues. CDR1 and CDR2 from the germline V gene are SGHRS and YFSETQ.

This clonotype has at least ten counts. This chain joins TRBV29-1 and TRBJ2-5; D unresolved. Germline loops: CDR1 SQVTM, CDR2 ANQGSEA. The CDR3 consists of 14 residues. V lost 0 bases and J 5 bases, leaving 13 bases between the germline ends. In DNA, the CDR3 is TGCAGCGTTGAAGATCCGCCCGAGGTGGAGACCCAGTACTTC. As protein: CSVEDPPEVETQYF.

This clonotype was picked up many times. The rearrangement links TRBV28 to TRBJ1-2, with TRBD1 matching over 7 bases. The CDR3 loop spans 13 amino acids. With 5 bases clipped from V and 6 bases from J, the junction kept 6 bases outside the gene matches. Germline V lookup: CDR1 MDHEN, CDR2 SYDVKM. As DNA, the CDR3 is TGTGCCAGCAGTGGCCTCGGACAGGATGGCTACACCTTC. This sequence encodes CASSGLGQDGYTF.

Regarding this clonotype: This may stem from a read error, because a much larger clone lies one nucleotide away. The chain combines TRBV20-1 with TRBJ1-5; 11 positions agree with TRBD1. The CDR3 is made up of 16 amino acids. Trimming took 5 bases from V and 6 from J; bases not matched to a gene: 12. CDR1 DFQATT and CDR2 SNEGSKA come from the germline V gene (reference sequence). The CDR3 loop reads CSAARTGGLGGQPQHF. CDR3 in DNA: TGCAGTGCTGCCAGGACAGGGGGCTTAGGCGGTCAGCCCCAGCATTTT.

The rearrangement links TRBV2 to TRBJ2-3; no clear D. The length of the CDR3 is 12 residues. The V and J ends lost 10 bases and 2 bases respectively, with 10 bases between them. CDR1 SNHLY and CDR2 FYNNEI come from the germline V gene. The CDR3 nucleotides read TGTGCCACACAGCCCTCCACAGATACGCAGTATTTT. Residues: CATQPSTDTQYF.

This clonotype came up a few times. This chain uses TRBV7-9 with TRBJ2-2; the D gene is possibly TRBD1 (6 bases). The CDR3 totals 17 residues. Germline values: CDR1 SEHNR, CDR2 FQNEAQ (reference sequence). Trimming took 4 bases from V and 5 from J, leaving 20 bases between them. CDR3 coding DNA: TGTGCCAGCAGCTGGACACAGGGAAACGGGGCAACCGGGGAGCTGTTTTTT. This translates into CASSWTQGNGATGELFF. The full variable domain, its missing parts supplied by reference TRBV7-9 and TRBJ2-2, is DTGVSQNPRHKITKRGQNVTFRCDPISEHNRLYWYRQTLGQGPEFLTYFQNEAQLEKSRLLSDRFSAERPKGSFSTLEIQRTEQGDSAMYLCASSWTQGNGATGELFFGEGSRLTVL.

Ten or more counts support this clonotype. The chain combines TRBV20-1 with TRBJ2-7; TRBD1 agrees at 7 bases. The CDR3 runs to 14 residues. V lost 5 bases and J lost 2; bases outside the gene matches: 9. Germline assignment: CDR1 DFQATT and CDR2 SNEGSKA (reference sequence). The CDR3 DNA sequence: TGCAGTGCTGACCGACAGGGTGGAACCTACGAGCAGTACTTC. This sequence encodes CSADRQGGTYEQYF.

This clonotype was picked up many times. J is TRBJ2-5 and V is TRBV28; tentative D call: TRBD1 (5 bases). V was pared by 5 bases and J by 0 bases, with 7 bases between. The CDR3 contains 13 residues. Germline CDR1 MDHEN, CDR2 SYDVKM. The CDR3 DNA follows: TGTGCCAGCAGTCCAGGGTACCAAGAGACCCAGTACTTC. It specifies CASSPGYQETQYF.

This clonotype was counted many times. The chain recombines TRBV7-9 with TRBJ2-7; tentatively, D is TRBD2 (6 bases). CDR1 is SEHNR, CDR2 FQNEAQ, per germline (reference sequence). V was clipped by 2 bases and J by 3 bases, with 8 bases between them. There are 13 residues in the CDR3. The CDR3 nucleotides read TGTGCCAGCAGCTTATGGGGGGACTACGAGCAGTACTTC. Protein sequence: CASSLWGDYEQYF.

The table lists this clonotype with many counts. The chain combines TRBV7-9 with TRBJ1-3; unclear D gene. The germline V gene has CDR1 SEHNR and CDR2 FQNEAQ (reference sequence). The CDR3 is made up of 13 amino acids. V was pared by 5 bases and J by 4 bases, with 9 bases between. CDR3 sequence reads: CASSPPGGNTIYF. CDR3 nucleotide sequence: TGTGCCAGCAGCCCCCCCGGGGGAAACACCATATATTTT.

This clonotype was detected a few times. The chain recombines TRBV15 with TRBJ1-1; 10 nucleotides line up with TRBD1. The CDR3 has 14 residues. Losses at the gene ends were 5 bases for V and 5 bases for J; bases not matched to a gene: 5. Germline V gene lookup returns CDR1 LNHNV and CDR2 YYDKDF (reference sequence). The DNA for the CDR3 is TGTGCCACCAGCGCGGGACAGGGGAGGACTGAAGCTTTCTTT. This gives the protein CATSAGQGRTEAFF.

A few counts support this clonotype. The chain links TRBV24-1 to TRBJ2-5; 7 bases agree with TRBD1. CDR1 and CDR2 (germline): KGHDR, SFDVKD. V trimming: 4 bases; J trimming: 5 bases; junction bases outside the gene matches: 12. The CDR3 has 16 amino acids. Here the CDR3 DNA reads TGTGCCACCAGTGAGGGTTTTGCTAGGGGGCGGGAGACCCAGTACTTC. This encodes CATSEGFARGRETQYF.